The text below deals with one T cell receptor beta chain. The antigen is unknown. The donors were members of the roughly 120-subject validation cohort (separate from the approximately 670-subject first cohort). Repertoires were generated with immunoSEQ multiplex PCR, while TCRdb's copy carries only in-frame clones and drops some. The repertoire holds 200,000 to 250,000 clones, with over 70% as singletons. The source of the sample is a study of cytomegalovirus exposure and HLA in healthy donors. The study's findings and limits: The authors enumerated some 160 TCR beta chains as linked to cytomegalovirus. According to reports, the classifier identified cytomegalovirus status with high specificity and sensitivity.

Looked up from germline, CDR1 is SGHVS and CDR2 is FQNEAQ. This CDR3 has 15 amino acids. V lost 2 bases to trimming and J lost 0 bases, with 10 bases between them. This sequence was found in a woman in her 30s in good health and CMV-seropositive. The rearrangement uses TRBV7-8 and TRBJ1-1; D remains unclear. What was sequenced was PBMCs. CDR3 sequence: CASSLRINLNTEAFF. CDR3 in DNA: TGTGCCAGCAGCTTAAGGATTAACTTGAACACTGAAGCTTTCTTT.